This T cell receptor beta chain was captured in a study of T cells after yellow fever vaccination. Study information: In the case of low-cell-number fractions, SMART-Seq v4 Ultra Low Input was used for preparation. Study-wide results and caveats: Abundant contaminating clonotypes from the bulk population could appear in FACS-sorted repertoires. Booster samples showed a return of most primary-vaccination clones (roughly 96% CD4, about 87% CD8).

In this sample, this clonotype turned up a few times. Its target is unknown. This CDR3 has 14 amino acids. CDR1 is SGHTA, CDR2 FQGNSA, per germline. The J segment lost 3 bases and the V segment lost 2 bases, leaving 4 bases of the junction unmatched. Conversion of TCR transcripts into cDNA relied on 5'RACE template switching, which added a universal primer site and UMIs. One entry per CDR3 protein, called by TCRdb with MiXCR from the 5' RACE reads. The sample has about 240,000 distinct CDR3 sequences, roughly 7.2% seen once. This chain connects TRBV7-2 to TRBJ2-7, with TRBD2 identical over 7 bases. The sequence came from a young man who received the YFV17D yellow fever vaccine. This material consisted of CD4+ T cells sorted from PBMCs, taken 15 days after the yellow fever booster vaccination. CDR3 in amino acids: CASSLNWGGYEQYF. CDR3 DNA sequence: TGTGCCAGCAGCTTAAATTGGGGGGGCTACGAGCAGTACTTC.